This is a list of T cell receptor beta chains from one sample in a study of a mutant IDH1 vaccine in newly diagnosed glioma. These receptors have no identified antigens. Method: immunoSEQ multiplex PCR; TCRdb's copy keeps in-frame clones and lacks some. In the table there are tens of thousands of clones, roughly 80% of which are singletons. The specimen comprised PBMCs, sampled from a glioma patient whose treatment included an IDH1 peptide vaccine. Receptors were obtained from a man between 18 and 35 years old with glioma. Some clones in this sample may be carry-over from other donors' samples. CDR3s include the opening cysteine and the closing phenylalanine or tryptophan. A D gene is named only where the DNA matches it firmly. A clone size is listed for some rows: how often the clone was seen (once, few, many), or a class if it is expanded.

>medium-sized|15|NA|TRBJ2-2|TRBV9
TGTGCCAGCAGCTTACAGGGATTGGACACCGGGGAGCTGTTTTTT
CASSLQGLDTGELFF
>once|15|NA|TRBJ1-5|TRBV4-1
TGCGCCAGCAGCCATAATGTAGCCGGGGACCAGCCCCAGCATTTT
CASSHNVAGDQPQHF
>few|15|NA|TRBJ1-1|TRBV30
TGTGCCTGGATCCTGGGGGGCTGGAGAAACACTGAAGCTTTCTTT
CAWILGGWRNTEAFF
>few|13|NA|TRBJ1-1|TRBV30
TGTGCCTGGAGTGTAGGTTATCGGACTGAAGCTTTCTTT
CAWSVGYRTEAFF
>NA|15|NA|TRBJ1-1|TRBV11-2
TGTGCCAGCAGCTTATTAAAGGGGAGGAGCACTGAAGCTTTCTTT
CASSLLKGRSTEAFF
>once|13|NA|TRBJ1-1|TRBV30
TGTGCCTGGAGTGGGACATTATACACTGAAGCTTTCTTT
CAWSGTLYTEAFF
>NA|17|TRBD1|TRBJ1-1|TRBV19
TGTGCCAGTAGTATCTATGGGACAGGGGGATTCGGCACTGAAGCTTTCTTT
CASSIYGTGGFGTEAFF
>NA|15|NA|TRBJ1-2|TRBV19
TGTGCCAGTAACCCGAGACAGGACAGTTACTATGGCTACACCTTC
CASNPRQDSYYGYTF
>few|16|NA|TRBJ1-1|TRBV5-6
TGTGCCAGCAGCTTGGTGGACGTCCGGGCCAACACTGAAGCTTTCTTT
CASSLVDVRANTEAFF
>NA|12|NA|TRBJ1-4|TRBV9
TGTGCCAGCAGCGTAGGAGGAGGACTACTGTTTTTT
CASSVGGGLLFF
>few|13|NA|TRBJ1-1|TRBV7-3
TGTGCCAGCAGCCCTGGGGGGCCCACTGAAGCTTTCTTT
CASSPGGPTEAFF
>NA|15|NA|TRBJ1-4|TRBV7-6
TGTGCCAGCAGCTTAGGTGGCGGGTCTAATGAAAAACTGTTTTTT
CASSLGGGSNEKLFF
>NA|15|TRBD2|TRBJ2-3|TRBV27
TGTGCCAGCAGTTTATCGGGCGGGAGATTAGATACGCAGTATTTT
CASSLSGGRLDTQYF
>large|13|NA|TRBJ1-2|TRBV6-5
TGTGCCAGCAGTTACTCAGGGGACGGAGGCTACACCTTC
CASSYSGDGGYTF
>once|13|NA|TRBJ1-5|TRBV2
TGTGCCAGCAGGCCAGGAAAGGGTCAGCCCCAGCATTTT
CASRPGKGQPQHF
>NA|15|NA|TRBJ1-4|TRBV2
TGTGCCAGCTTTATAAACAGGGTTAGGGGGGAAAAACTGTTTTTT
CASFINRVRGEKLFF
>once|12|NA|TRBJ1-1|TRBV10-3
TGTGCCATCAGTCATCAGGGCGGGGTAGCTTTCTTT
CAISHQGGVAFF
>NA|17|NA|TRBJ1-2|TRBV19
TGTGCCAGTAGTATGGTCGGTGGGGTGGGAGCGCGAAATGGCTACACCTTC
CASSMVGGVGARNGYTF
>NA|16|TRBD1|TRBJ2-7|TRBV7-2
TGTGCCAGCAGCTTATTGGGAGGACAGGGGGTCAACGAGCAGTACTTC
CASSLLGGQGVNEQYF
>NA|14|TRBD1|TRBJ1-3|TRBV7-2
TGTGCCAGCAGCTTCGACAGGGCTGGAAACACCATATATTTT
CASSFDRAGNTIYF
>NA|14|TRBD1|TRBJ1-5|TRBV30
TGTGCCTGGAGTAGGACAGGGGGCCTTCAGCCCCAGCATTTT
CAWSRTGGLQPQHF
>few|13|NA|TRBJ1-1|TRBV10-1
TGCGCCAGCAGTCCTTCGGGTGGGACAGAAGCTTTCTTT
CASSPSGGTEAFF
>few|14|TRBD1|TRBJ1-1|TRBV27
TGTGCCAGCAGTTTAGGCACAGGGGGCAATGAAGCTTTCTTT
CASSLGTGGNEAFF
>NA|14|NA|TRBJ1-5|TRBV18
TGTGCCAGCTCACGGGGGACGGCTAATCAGCCCCAGCATTTT
CASSRGTANQPQHF
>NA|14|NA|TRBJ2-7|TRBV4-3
TGCGCCAGCAGCCCAACCGGCAAGTCCTACGAGCAGTACTTC
CASSPTGKSYEQYF
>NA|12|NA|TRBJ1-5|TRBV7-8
TGTGCCAGCAGCTTAGCATATCAGCCCCAGCATTTT
CASSLAYQPQHF
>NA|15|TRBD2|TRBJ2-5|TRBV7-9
TGTGCCAGCAGCGGCCGGCGGGGGGTGAAAGAGACCCAGTACTTC
CASSGRRGVKETQYF
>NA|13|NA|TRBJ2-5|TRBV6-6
TGTGCCAGCAGTACACGACCAGCAGAGACCCAGTACTTC
CASSTRPAETQYF
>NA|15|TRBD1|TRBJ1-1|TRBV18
TGTGCCAGCTCACCAGCGGGACAGATGAACACTGAAGCTTTCTTT
CASSPAGQMNTEAFF
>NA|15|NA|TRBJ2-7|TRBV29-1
TGCAGCTCCCCACGCCGAGGACAACCCTCCTACGAGCAGTACTTC
CSSPRRGQPSYEQYF
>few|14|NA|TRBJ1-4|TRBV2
TGTGCCAGCAGTGAGGGCCAGGGAATTGGGAAACTGTTTTTT
CASSEGQGIGKLFF
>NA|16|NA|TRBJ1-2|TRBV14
TGTGCCAGCAGCCGAAAACGGAACCCAGCTAACTATGGCTACACCTTC
CASSRKRNPANYGYTF
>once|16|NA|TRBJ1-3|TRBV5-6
TGTGCCAGCAGTTCGGCAATCAGGGTACTTGGAAACACCATATATTTT
CASSSAIRVLGNTIYF
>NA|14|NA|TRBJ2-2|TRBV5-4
TGTGCCAGCAGCTGGGACTCGTACACCGGGGAGCTGTTTTTT
CASSWDSYTGELFF
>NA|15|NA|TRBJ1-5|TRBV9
TGTGCCAGCAGCGTAGCGACAGGACCCAATCAGCCCCAGCATTTT
CASSVATGPNQPQHF
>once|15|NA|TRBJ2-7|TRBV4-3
TGCGCCAGCAGCCAAGAGACCGAGGGATCCTACGAGCAGTACTTC
CASSQETEGSYEQYF
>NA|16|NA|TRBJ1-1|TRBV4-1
TGCGCCAGCAGCCAACTTTCGGGACGTCTGAACACTGAAGCTTTCTTT
CASSQLSGRLNTEAFF
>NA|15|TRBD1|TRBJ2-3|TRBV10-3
TGTGCCATCAGTCCGACAGGGGCTAGCACAGATACGCAGTATTTT
CAISPTGASTDTQYF
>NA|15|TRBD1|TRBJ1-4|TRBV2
TGTGCCAGCAGTGAAAGGACAGGCCTTAATGAAAAACTGTTTTTT
CASSERTGLNEKLFF
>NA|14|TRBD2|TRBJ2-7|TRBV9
TGTGCCAGCAGCCCTAGCGGGGAACCCTACGAGCAGTACTTC
CASSPSGEPYEQYF
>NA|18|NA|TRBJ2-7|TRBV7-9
TGTGCCAGCAGCCACGATTCCCCTTTGGAGGTCCCAGAATACGAGCAGTACTTC
CASSHDSPLEVPEYEQYF
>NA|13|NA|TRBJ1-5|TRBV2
TGTGCCAGCAGTGAAGGGGGAACTCAGCCCCAGCATTTT
CASSEGGTQPQHF
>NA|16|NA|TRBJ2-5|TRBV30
TGTGCCTGGAGTGGAAAGGGGTTTTCAACTAAAGAGACCCAGTACTTC
CAWSGKGFSTKETQYF
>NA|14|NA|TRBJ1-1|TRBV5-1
TGCGCCAGCAGCTTCATCGGACAACTCACTGAAGCTTTCTTT
CASSFIGQLTEAFF
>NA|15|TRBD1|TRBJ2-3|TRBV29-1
TGCAGCGTTGAAGATAGGGGGACAGGGACCGATACGCAGTATTTT
CSVEDRGTGTDTQYF
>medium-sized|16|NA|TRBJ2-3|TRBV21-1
TGTGCCAGCAGCCCCCAGGCTAGCGGGGGGGAAGATACGCAGTATTTT
CASSPQASGGEDTQYF
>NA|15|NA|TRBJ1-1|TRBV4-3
TGCGCCAGCAGCCCCTCCGGGGATCCGAACACTGAAGCTTTCTTT
CASSPSGDPNTEAFF
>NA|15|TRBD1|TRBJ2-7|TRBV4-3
TGCGCCAGCAGCCAAGCGACAGGGGCTTCCTACGAGCAGTACTTC
CASSQATGASYEQYF
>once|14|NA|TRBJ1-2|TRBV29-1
TGCAGCGTTGAAGAGGGCAGAGCTAACTATGGCTACACCTTC
CSVEEGRANYGYTF
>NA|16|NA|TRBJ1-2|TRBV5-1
TGCGCCAGCAGCTTGTTTCAGCTAGATAGCAACTATGGCTACACCTTC
CASSLFQLDSNYGYTF